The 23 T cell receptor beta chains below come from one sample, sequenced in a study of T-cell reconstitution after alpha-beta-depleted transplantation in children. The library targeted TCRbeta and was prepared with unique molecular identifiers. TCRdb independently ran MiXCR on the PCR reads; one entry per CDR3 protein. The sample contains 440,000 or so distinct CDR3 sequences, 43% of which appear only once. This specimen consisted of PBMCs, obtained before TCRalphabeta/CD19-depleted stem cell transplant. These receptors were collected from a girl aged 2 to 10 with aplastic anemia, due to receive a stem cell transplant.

CDR3 nucleotides: TGCAGTGCGACGACGGGACTCGTGCAAGAGACCCAGTACTTC. Translation gives CSATTGLVQETQYF. V usage is TRBV20-1 and J usage is TRBJ2-5, with D tentatively TRBD2 (6 bases). The CDR3 sequence is 14 residues long. Germline assignment: CDR1 DFQATT and CDR2 SNEGSKA (reference sequence). Trimming removed 6 bases at V and 2 bases at J, with 16 bases between.

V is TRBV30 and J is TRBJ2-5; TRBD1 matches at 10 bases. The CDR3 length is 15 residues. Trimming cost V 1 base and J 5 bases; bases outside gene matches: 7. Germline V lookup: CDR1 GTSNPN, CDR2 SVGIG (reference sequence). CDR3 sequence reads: CAWSAQTGGWETQYF. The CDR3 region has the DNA TGTGCCTGGAGTGCACAGACAGGGGGCTGGGAGACCCAGTACTTC.

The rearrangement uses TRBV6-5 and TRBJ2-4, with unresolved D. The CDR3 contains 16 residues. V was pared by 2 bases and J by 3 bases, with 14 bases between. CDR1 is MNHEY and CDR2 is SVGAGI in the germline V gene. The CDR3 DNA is TGTGCCAGCAGTTACACGCTAGAGGAAGACAAAAACATTCAGTACTTC. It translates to CASSYTLEEDKNIQYF.

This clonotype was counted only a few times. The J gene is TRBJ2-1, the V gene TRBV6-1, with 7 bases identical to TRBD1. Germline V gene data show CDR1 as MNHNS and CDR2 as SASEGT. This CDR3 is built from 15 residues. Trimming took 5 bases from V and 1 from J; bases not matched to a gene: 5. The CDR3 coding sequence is TGTGCCAGCAGTCCCGGGACAGAGTCCTACAATGAGCAGTTCTTC. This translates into CASSPGTESYNEQFF.

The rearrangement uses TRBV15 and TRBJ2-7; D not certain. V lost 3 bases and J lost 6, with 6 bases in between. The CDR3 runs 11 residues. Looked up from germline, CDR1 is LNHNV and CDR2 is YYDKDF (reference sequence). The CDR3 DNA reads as TGTGCCACCAGCAGTGGATCCGAGCAGTACTTC. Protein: CATSSGSEQYF.

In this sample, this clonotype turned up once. The CDR3 region is CASSLSLETQYF. The CDR3 DNA follows: TGCGCCAGCAGCTTGAGCTTGGAGACCCAGTACTTC. This chain uses TRBV5-1 with TRBJ2-5; D gene uncertain. V lost 1 base to trimming and J lost 5 bases, with 6 bases between them. Per germline, CDR1 SGHRS and CDR2 YFSETQ. The CDR3 is 12 amino acids.

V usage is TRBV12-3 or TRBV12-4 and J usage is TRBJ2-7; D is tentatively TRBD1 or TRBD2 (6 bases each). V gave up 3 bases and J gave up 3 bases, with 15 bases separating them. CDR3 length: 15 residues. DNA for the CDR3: TGTGCCAGCAGTTTTCGGGGGCAGGGATACTACGAGCAGTACTTC. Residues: CASSFRGQGYYEQYF.

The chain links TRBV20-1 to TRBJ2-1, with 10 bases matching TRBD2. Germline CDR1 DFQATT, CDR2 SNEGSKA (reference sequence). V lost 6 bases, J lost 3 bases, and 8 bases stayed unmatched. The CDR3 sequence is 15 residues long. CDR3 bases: TGCAGTGCCCGAAGTACTAGCGGGGACTACAATGAGCAGTTCTTC. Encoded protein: CSARSTSGDYNEQFF.

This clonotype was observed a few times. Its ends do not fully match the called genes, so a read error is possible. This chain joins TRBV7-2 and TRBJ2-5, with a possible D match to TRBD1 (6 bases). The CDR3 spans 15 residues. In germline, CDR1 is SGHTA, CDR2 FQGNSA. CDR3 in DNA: TGTGCCAGCAGCGCATTACAGGGTCCCCAAGAGACCCAGTCCTTC. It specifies CASSALQGPQETQSF. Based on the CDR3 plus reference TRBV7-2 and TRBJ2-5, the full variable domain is GAGVSQSPSNKVTEKGKDVELRCDPISGHTALYWYRQSLGQGLEFLIYFQGNSAPDKSGLPSDRFSAERTGGSVSTLTIQRTQQEDSAVYLCASSALQGPQETQSFGPGTRLLVL.

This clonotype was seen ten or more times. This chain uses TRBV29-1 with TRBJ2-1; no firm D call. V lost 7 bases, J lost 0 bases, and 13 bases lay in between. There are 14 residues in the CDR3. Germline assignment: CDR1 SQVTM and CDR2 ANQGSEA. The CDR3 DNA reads TGCAGCGCCGCTTGGATGAGCTCCTACAATGAGCAGTTCTTC. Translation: CSAAWMSSYNEQFF.

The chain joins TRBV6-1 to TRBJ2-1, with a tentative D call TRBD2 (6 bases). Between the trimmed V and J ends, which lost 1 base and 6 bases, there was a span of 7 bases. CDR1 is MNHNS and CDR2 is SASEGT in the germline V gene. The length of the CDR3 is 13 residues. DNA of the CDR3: TGTGCCAGCAGTGAAGTGCGGGGCAATGAGCAGTTCTTC. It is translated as CASSEVRGNEQFF.

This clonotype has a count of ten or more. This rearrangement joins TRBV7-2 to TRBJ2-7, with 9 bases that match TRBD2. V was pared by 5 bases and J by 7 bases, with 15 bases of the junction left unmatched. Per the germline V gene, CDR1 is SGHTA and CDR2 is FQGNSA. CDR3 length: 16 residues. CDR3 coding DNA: TGTGCCAGCAGCCGAGGACTAGCGCCACCCATGGGGGAGCAGTACTTC. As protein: CASSRGLAPPMGEQYF.

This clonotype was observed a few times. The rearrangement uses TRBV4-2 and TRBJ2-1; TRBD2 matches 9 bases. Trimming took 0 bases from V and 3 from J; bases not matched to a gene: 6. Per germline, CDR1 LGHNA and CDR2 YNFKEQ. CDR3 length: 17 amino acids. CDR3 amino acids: CASSQDLAGVLYNEQFF. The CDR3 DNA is TGTGCCAGCAGCCAAGATTTAGCGGGAGTACTCTACAATGAGCAGTTCTTC.

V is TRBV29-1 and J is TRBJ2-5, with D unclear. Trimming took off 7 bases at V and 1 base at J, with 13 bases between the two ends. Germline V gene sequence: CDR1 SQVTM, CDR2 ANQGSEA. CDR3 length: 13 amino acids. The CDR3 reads CSAVRRRQETQYF. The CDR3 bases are TGCAGCGCCGTCAGACGCCGCCAAGAGACCCAGTACTTC.

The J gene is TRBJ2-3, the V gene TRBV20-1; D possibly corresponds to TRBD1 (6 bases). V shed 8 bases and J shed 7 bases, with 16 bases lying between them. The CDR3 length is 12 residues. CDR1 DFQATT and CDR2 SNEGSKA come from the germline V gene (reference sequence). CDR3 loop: CSPSPRGNTQYF. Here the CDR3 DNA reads TGCAGTCCTTCGCCCAGGGGAAATACGCAGTATTTT.

The CDR3 region has the DNA TGCAGTGCTTGCAGGACTAGCGGGAGGTCAGATACGCAGTATTTT. Its protein product is CSACRTSGRSDTQYF. V gene TRBV20-1 combines with J gene TRBJ2-3, with TRBD2 matching over 14 bases. The CDR3 contains 15 residues. Germline V gene sequence: CDR1 DFQATT, CDR2 SNEGSKA (reference sequence). Trimming took 5 bases from V and 4 from J; bases not matched to a gene: 5.

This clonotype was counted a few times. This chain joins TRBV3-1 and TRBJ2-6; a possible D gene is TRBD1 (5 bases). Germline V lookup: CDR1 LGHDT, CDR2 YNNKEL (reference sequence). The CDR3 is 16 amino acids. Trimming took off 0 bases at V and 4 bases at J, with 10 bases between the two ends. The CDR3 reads CASSQEAGSGANVLTF. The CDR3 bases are TGTGCCAGCAGCCAAGAAGCAGGGTCAGGGGCCAACGTCCTGACTTTC.

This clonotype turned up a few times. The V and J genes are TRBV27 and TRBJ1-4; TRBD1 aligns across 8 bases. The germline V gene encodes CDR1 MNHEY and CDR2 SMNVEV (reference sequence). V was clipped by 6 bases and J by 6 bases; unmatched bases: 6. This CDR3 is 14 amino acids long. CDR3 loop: CASSSDRGYEKLFF. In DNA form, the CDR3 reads TGTGCCAGCAGCTCCGACAGGGGATATGAAAAACTGTTTTTT.

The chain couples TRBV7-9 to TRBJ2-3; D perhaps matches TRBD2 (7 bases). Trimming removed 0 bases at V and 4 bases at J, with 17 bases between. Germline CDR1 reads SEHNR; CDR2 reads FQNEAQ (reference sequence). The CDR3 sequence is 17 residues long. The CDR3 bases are TGTGCCAGCAGCTTAGCGAGGACCGGGGGGCGTTCAGATACGCAGTATTTT. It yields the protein CASSLARTGGRSDTQYF.

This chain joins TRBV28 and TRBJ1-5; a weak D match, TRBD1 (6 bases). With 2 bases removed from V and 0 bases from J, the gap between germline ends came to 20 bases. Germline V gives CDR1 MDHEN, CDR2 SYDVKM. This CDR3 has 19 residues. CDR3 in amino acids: CASSLPHYRQVDSNQPQHF. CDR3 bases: TGTGCCAGCAGTTTACCCCATTACAGACAGGTTGATAGCAATCAGCCCCAGCATTTT.

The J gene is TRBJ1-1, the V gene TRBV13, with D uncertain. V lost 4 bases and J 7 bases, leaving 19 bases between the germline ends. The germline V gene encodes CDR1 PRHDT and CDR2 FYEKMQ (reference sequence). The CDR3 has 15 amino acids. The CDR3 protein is CASSSLAGLHFEAFF. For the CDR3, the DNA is TGTGCCAGCAGCTCATTAGCGGGCCTTCATTTTGAAGCTTTCTTT.

CDR3 sequence reads: CASSLTKETQYF. The CDR3 region has the DNA TGTGCCAGCAGCTTGACAAAGGAGACCCAGTACTTC. The chain links TRBV5-6 to TRBJ2-5; D remains ambiguous. The CDR3 length is 12 residues. V was clipped by 1 base and J by 5 bases, with 6 bases between them. The germline CDR1 and CDR2 sequences are SGHDT and YYEEEE.

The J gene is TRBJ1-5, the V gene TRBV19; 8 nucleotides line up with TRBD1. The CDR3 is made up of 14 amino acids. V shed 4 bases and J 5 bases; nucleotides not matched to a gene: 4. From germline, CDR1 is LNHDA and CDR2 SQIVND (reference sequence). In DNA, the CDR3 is TGTGCCAGTAGTAAGGGACAGGCTCATCAGCCCCAGCATTTT. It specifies CASSKGQAHQPQHF.